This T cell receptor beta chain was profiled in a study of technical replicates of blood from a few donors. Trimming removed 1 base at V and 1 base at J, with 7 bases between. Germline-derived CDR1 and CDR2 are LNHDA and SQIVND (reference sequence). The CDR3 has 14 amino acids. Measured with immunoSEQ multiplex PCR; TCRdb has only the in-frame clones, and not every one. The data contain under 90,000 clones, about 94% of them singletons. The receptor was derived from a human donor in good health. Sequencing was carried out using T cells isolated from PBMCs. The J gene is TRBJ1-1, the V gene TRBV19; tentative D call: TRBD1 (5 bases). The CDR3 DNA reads TGTGCCAGTAGTATAGGCCAGGGGAACACTGAAGCTTTCTTT. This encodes CASSIGQGNTEAFF.